The 22 T cell receptor beta chains below were found in one sample sequenced in a study of OX40 agonist ivuxolimab in advanced cancers. The assay was immunoSEQ multiplex PCR, and TCRdb's table has in-frame clones only and misses some. The data show roughly 29,000 clones, with 90% seen just once and 24% held by the top ten. Sequenced material: CD4+ or CD8+ T cells sorted from blood, taken in a trial of the OX40 agonist ivuxolimab. The receptors originated from an adult with an advanced solid tumor such as melanoma, head and neck, liver or kidney cancer.

V gene TRBV29-1 combines with J gene TRBJ2-5, with 7 bases matching TRBD1. Germline CDR1 SQVTM, CDR2 ANQGSEA. The CDR3 extends over 16 amino acids. The V and J ends lost 2 bases and 0 bases, in that order; junction bases with no gene match: 9. In DNA, the CDR3 is TGCAGCGTTGAACTAGTCGACAGGGTCTACCAAGAGACCCAGTACTTC. This gives the protein CSVELVDRVYQETQYF.

The chain has TRBV7-9 and TRBJ2-3; 11 bases line up with TRBD2. CDR3 size: 16 residues. From germline, CDR1 is SEHNR and CDR2 FQNEAQ (reference sequence). The V segment lost 5 bases and the J segment 4 bases; nucleotides outside the gene matches: 8. For the CDR3, the DNA is TGTGCCAGCAGCGCAGAACTAGCGGGGGTAGCAGATACGCAGTATTTT. Translated, it gives CASSAELAGVADTQYF.

J is TRBJ2-3 and V is TRBV19, with D uncertain. The CDR3 is made up of 14 amino acids. Germline lookup yields CDR1 LNHDA and CDR2 SQIVND (reference sequence). V lost 5 bases to trimming and J lost 3 bases, with 12 bases between them. In DNA form, the CDR3 reads TGTGCCAGTAGTCAGTTCCTAGGGACAGATACGCAGTATTTT. This codes for CASSQFLGTDTQYF.

This rearrangement joins TRBV19 to TRBJ2-7, with D perhaps matching TRBD2 (5 bases). This CDR3 is built from 14 residues. The germline CDR1 and CDR2 sequences are LNHDA and SQIVND (reference sequence). Trimming shortened V by 6 bases and J by 5 bases, and 17 bases separated the two germline ends. The CDR3 is CASRLTGINNEQYF. The CDR3 DNA reads as TGTGCCAGTAGGTTAACGGGAATCAACAACGAGCAGTACTTC.

The chain employs TRBV11-3 and TRBJ2-2; perhaps TRBD2 as D (7 bases). Germline V CDR1 and CDR2: SGHNT, YENEEA. The CDR3 loop spans 15 amino acids. The V gene lost 4 bases and the J gene lost 5 bases, with 14 bases spanning the gap. The CDR3 loop is CASSYSRGATGELFF. The CDR3 DNA sequence: TGTGCCAGCAGCTATAGCCGGGGGGCGACCGGGGAGCTGTTTTTT.

This clone has a handful of counts. V and J are TRBV7-6 and TRBJ1-1; D call uncertain. Per germline, CDR1 SGHVS and CDR2 FNYEAQ. Trimming took 0 bases from V and 3 from J, leaving 14 bases between them. There are 16 residues in the CDR3. Written as DNA, the CDR3 is TGTGCCAGCAGCTTAGCCGGCTCCGGAGGGCACACTGAAGCTTTCTTT. It codes for CASSLAGSGGHTEAFF.

In its sample, this clone was seen once. V and J are TRBV5-4 and TRBJ1-3; D may be TRBD1 (6 bases). Germline CDR1 SGHNT, CDR2 YYREEE (reference sequence). This CDR3 contains 15 residues. V was cut by 4 bases and J by 0 bases, with 11 bases left in between. The CDR3 loop is CASSLQGDSGNTIYF. The CDR3 DNA reads as TGTGCCAGCAGCCTACAGGGCGACTCTGGAAACACCATATATTTT.

V is TRBV7-9 and J is TRBJ2-5; the match to TRBD1 covers 10 bases. Trimming removed 3 bases from V and 5 bases from J; junction bases left unmatched: 6. There are 15 residues in the CDR3. Per the germline V gene, CDR1 is SEHNR and CDR2 is FQNEAQ (reference sequence). In nucleotides, the CDR3 is TGTGCCAGCAGCTTGACCTGGGACAGGGGCGAGACCCAGTACTTC. It is translated as CASSLTWDRGETQYF.

The genes are TRBV2 and TRBJ2-5; the D gene is possibly TRBD1 (6 bases). Germline loops: CDR1 SNHLY, CDR2 FYNNEI. The V gene lost 5 bases and the J gene lost 4 bases, with 17 bases spanning the gap. This CDR3 has 15 amino acids. The CDR3 coding sequence is TGTGCCAGCAGTCCCAAACAGGGTATAGTAGAGACCCAGTACTTC. Translated: CASSPKQGIVETQYF. The entire variable domain, with the rest obtained from reference TRBV2 and TRBJ2-5, is as follows: EPEVTQTPSHQVTQMGQEVILRCVPISNHLYFYWYRQILGQKVEFLVSFYNNEISEKSEIFDDQFSVERPDGSNFTLKIRSTKLEDSAMYFCASSPKQGIVETQYFGPGTRLLVL.

In its sample, this clone was seen once. The chain employs TRBV14 and TRBJ2-1; 12 bases agree with TRBD2. The germline gives CDR1 SGHDN, CDR2 FVKESK. This CDR3 has 17 residues. J lost 7 bases, V lost 8 bases, and 15 bases had no gene match. DNA of the CDR3: TGTGCCAGCTCTCTATTGGGCGGGACTAGCGGGTGGAATGAGCAGTTCTTC. Amino acids: CASSLLGGTSGWNEQFF.

This chain connects TRBV29-1 to TRBJ2-5; D tentatively fits TRBD1 or TRBD2 (5 bases each). There are 13 residues in the CDR3. Trimming took off 3 bases at V and 7 bases at J, with 15 bases between the two ends. Germline lookup yields CDR1 SQVTM and CDR2 ANQGSEA. The CDR3 region is CSVEAGRGVTQYF. In DNA form, the CDR3 reads TGCAGCGTTGAGGCAGGGAGAGGGGTGACCCAGTACTTC.

V and J are TRBV7-9 and TRBJ2-7, with D possibly TRBD2 on 6 matching bases. The germline V gene has CDR1 SEHNR and CDR2 FQNEAQ (reference sequence). Trimming left V 7 bases short and J 2 bases short, with 15 bases between. This CDR3 has 14 residues. The CDR3 is CASIMGGAPYEQYF. Here the CDR3 DNA reads TGTGCCAGCATAATGGGGGGAGCCCCCTACGAGCAGTACTTC.

The rearrangement joins TRBV27 to TRBJ2-7, with TRBD1 matching over 9 bases. Germline V gene data show CDR1 as MNHEY and CDR2 as SMNVEV (reference sequence). CDR3 length equals 15 residues. With V trimmed by 4 bases and J by 5 bases, 9 bases remained unmatched. The CDR3 coding sequence is TGTGCCAGCAGTTCCACCACGACAGGGGGAGACGAGCAGTACTTC. Translated, it gives CASSSTTTGGDEQYF.

This chain joins TRBV16 and TRBJ2-1; 10 bases agree with TRBD2. Unmatched junction bases numbered 7, after V lost 5 bases and J lost 9 bases. The CDR3 has 14 residues. Germline CDR1 and CDR2: KGHSY and FQNENV. The CDR3 reads CASSDGLAGAEQFF. CDR3 sequence (DNA): TGTGCCAGCAGCGACGGTCTAGCGGGGGCTGAGCAGTTCTTC.

This chain uses TRBV7-2 with TRBJ2-5, with D hard to call. The CDR3 is 18 amino acids. Germline-derived CDR1 and CDR2 are SGHTA and FQGNSA. Trimming stripped 0 bases from V and 2 bases from J, with 19 bases between. CDR3 residues: CASSLAVWAPQGQETQYF. CDR3 nucleotide sequence: TGTGCCAGCAGCTTAGCCGTCTGGGCACCTCAAGGGCAAGAGACCCAGTACTTC.

This clone was found a few times. This chain links TRBV5-6 with TRBJ2-1, with 15 bases aligning to TRBD2. V trimming: 0 bases; J trimming: 7 bases; junction bases outside the gene matches: 8. Germline V gene sequence: CDR1 SGHDT, CDR2 YYEEEE. This CDR3 region has 18 residues. In DNA, the CDR3 is TGTGCCAGCAGCTTGGTGTGGGGACTAGCGGGAGGCGGAAATGAGCAGTTCTTC. It translates to CASSLVWGLAGGGNEQFF.

This clone was detected only a few times. The chain couples TRBV29-1 to TRBJ1-1; D not resolved. The V end lost 1 base, the J end lost 3 bases, and 12 bases lay between the germline ends. The CDR3 extends over 14 amino acids. Germline-derived CDR1 and CDR2 are SQVTM and ANQGSEA. The CDR3 region has the DNA TGCAGCGTTGAAGGCGGGGAGGTCTACACTGAAGCTTTCTTT. It codes for CSVEGGEVYTEAFF.

About this clone: Other DNA sequences in the sample encode the same CDR3. V is TRBV30 and J is TRBJ2-2, with D possibly being TRBD2 (7 bases). Between the trimmed V and J ends, which lost 3 bases and 6 bases, there was a span of 8 bases. Germline loops: CDR1 GTSNPN, CDR2 SVGIG (reference sequence). The CDR3 is 12 amino acids. The DNA of the CDR3 is TGTGCCTGGAGGGGGGGGCCCGGGGAGCTGTTTTTT. Its protein product is CAWRGGPGELFF.

This clone was detected once. The V and J genes are TRBV5-1 and TRBJ2-7; 7 nucleotides agree with TRBD2. The V segment lost 1 base and the J segment 6 bases; nucleotides outside the gene matches: 4. The CDR3 length is 13 residues. Germline V gene lookup returns CDR1 SGHRS and CDR2 YFSETQ. This chain's CDR3 is CASSLPGGSEQYF. For the CDR3, the DNA is TGCGCCAGCAGCTTGCCGGGAGGTAGCGAGCAGTACTTC.

The chain joins TRBV14 to TRBJ2-3; D ambiguous. V lost 0 bases and J 6 bases, leaving 16 bases between the germline ends. Germline assignment: CDR1 SGHDN and CDR2 FVKESK. CDR3 size: 16 residues. The CDR3 is CASSQDLGFSIDTQYF. Here the CDR3 DNA reads TGTGCCAGCAGCCAAGATTTGGGATTTTCTATTGATACGCAGTATTTT.

The V gene is TRBV19, the J gene TRBJ2-1; D gene unclear. Trimming cost V 3 bases and J 5 bases, with 5 bases left between them. The CDR3 length is 12 residues. The germline V gene has CDR1 LNHDA and CDR2 SQIVND (reference sequence). The CDR3 region has the DNA TGTGCCAGTAGTATTTCGGACAATGAGCAGTTCTTC. The encoded protein is CASSISDNEQFF.

The chain has TRBV29-1 and TRBJ1-1; 9 nucleotides match TRBD1. The germline gives CDR1 SQVTM, CDR2 ANQGSEA. The CDR3 runs to 12 residues. The CDR3 DNA reads TGCAGTACAGGGGGCGGGTACACTGAAGCTTTCTTT. Protein sequence: CSTGGGYTEAFF.